Presented here are 21 T cell receptor beta chains from one specimen sequenced in a study of cytomegalovirus exposure and HLA in healthy donors. It was with 60 Vbeta and 13 Jbeta primers that the PCR ran. Clones were sequenced by immunoSEQ multiplex PCR, and TCRdb holds only the in-frame ones, with some missing. The profile covers approximately 110,000 clones, with approximately 80% appearing a single time and around 4% taken by the ten largest. The sequenced material came from PBMCs. The receptors originated from a man aged 35-49 years in good health and CMV-seronegative.

This clone was found a few times. The V call is TRBV5-1, the J call TRBJ1-6, with 11 bases matching TRBD1. The CDR3 has 15 amino acids. Losses at the gene ends were 4 bases for V and 5 bases for J; bases not matched to a gene: 2. The V gene's germline CDR1 is SGHRS and CDR2 YFSETQ. CDR3 protein: CASSKGQGDNSPLHF. The CDR3 DNA is TGCGCCAGCAGCAAGGGACAGGGGGATAATTCACCCCTCCACTTT.

The chain recombines TRBV19 with TRBJ1-5, with D maybe TRBD1 (6 bases). This CDR3 spans 14 amino acids. Trimming removed 6 bases at V and 7 bases at J, with 16 bases between. Germline-derived CDR1 and CDR2 are LNHDA and SQIVND (reference sequence). Written as DNA, the CDR3 is TGTGCCAGTAGCTGGGGGACAAATCAACAGCCCCAGCATTTT. Protein sequence: CASSWGTNQQPQHF.

In its sample, this clone was seen a few times. An end of the junction does not agree with germline; a read error may underlie this. V gene TRBV28 combines with J gene TRBJ2-5; 8 bases map to TRBD2. This CDR3 region has 13 residues. Looked up from germline, CDR1 is MDHEN and CDR2 is SYDVKM. The CDR3, as DNA: TGTGCCAGCAGTTTAAGGGGAGGGGGACTAGGGCACTTC. Its protein product is CASSLRGGGLGHF. Based on the CDR3 plus reference TRBV28 and TRBJ2-5, the full variable domain is DVKVTQSSRYLVKRTGEKVFLECVQDMDHENMFWYRQDPGLGLRLIYFSYDVKMKEKGDIPEGYSVSREKKERFSLILESASTNQTSMYLCASSLRGGGLGHFGPGTRLLVL.

This clone showed up just a few times. The V call is TRBV7-9, the J call TRBJ2-6; maybe TRBD1 (6 bases). From germline, CDR1 is SEHNR and CDR2 FQNEAQ (reference sequence). V gave up 5 bases and J gave up 2 bases, with 19 bases separating them. The CDR3 covers 18 residues. The CDR3 here is CASSPRGPKGAGANVLTF. In DNA form, the CDR3 reads TGTGCCAGCAGCCCCAGGGGACCTAAAGGAGCTGGGGCCAACGTCCTGACTTTC.

The V and J genes are TRBV7-2 and TRBJ1-3, with TRBD1 as a possible D gene (6 bases). Trimming pared 3 bases from V and 3 bases from J, leaving 15 bases between. This CDR3 spans 16 amino acids. Germline V gives CDR1 SGHTA, CDR2 FQGNSA. The CDR3 sequence: CASSLLQGAVGNTIYF. The CDR3 nucleotides read TGTGCCAGCAGCTTGTTACAGGGAGCTGTTGGAAACACCATATATTTT.

The genes are TRBV10-3 and TRBJ1-1, with D possibly matching TRBD1 (6 bases). Trimming stripped 7 bases from V and 7 bases from J, with 19 bases between. The CDR3 covers 14 residues. In germline, CDR1 is ENHRY, CDR2 SYGVKD. In DNA, the CDR3 is TGTGCCATCACCCAACAGGGCGGCTCTGTTGAAGCTTTCTTT. Protein sequence: CAITQQGGSVEAFF.

The rearrangement links TRBV19 to TRBJ2-7; 12 nucleotides align to TRBD1. The germline gives CDR1 LNHDA, CDR2 SQIVND (reference sequence). The CDR3 sequence is 16 residues long. The ends lost 5 bases at V and 6 bases at J; junction bases unmatched: 11. The CDR3 DNA follows: TGTGCCAGTAGTCCGATAGGGGGACAGGGGGCAGGCGAGCAGTACTTC. Its protein is CASSPIGGQGAGEQYF.

The V and J genes are TRBV10-3 and TRBJ2-7, with D perhaps matching TRBD2 (6 bases). V dropped 7 bases and J dropped 2 bases, with 18 bases sitting between them. Germline assignment: CDR1 ENHRY and CDR2 SYGVKD. This CDR3 has 15 amino acids. The CDR3 sequence: CAINQGAGSPYEQYF. The CDR3 bases are TGTGCCATCAACCAAGGGGCGGGATCCCCCTACGAGCAGTACTTC.

This clone was seen only a few times. The CDR3 is CASSQNGGQGAYEQYF. Here the CDR3 DNA reads TGTGCCAGCAGCCAAAACGGCGGCCAGGGGGCCTACGAGCAGTACTTC. The chain is built from TRBV7-3 and TRBJ2-7, with TRBD1 matching 7 bases. The CDR3 spans 16 residues. Germline V gene lookup returns CDR1 SGHTA and CDR2 FQGTGA. V lost 5 bases to trimming and J lost 2 bases; unmatched junction nucleotides: 12.

V is TRBV7-8 and J is TRBJ2-7, with TRBD1 matching 7 bases. The germline V gene has CDR1 SGHVS and CDR2 FQNEAQ. The CDR3 totals 13 residues. Trimming removed 6 bases from V and 3 bases from J; junction bases left unmatched: 5. CDR3 amino acids: CASSSGQLYEQYF. CDR3 nucleotide sequence: TGTGCCAGCAGTTCGGGACAGCTCTACGAGCAGTACTTC.

This rearrangement joins TRBV4-1 to TRBJ1-3; D is possibly TRBD1 (5 bases). Trimming cost V 6 bases and J 11 bases, with 23 bases left between them. This CDR3 spans 15 amino acids. CDR1 is MGHRA and CDR2 is YSYEKL in the germline V gene. The CDR3 is CASSPNTNLRVSIYF. In DNA, the CDR3 is TGCGCCAGCAGTCCTAACACCAACCTCAGGGTGTCCATATATTTT.

This CDR3 is CASSQTTSGGYNEQFF. The CDR3 DNA reads TGTGCCAGCAGCCAGACAACTAGCGGGGGCTACAATGAGCAGTTCTTC. The chain employs TRBV4-2 and TRBJ2-1; the match to TRBD2 covers 11 bases. V gave up 3 bases and J gave up 3 bases; unmatched junction bases: 4. The CDR3 has 16 amino acids. Germline lookup yields CDR1 LGHNA and CDR2 YNFKEQ.

In its sample, this clone was seen once. CDR3 nucleotide sequence: TGCAGCGTTGAAGGTGGGGAGCGGGTTGCCACAGATACGCAGTATTTT. This encodes CSVEGGERVATDTQYF. This rearrangement joins TRBV29-1 to TRBJ2-3; possible D gene TRBD2, 6 bases. Germline assignment: CDR1 SQVTM and CDR2 ANQGSEA. The ends were cut back, 1 base at V and 2 bases at J, with 16 bases in the middle. The CDR3 runs to 16 residues.

On this clone itself: Other DNA variants within this sample encode the same CDR3. The genes are TRBV28 and TRBJ2-7, with 9 positions matching TRBD1. This CDR3 comprises 12 residues. Trimming removed 6 bases from V and 6 bases from J; junction bases left unmatched: 3. The germline gives CDR1 MDHEN, CDR2 SYDVKM. The CDR3 DNA reads TGTGCCAGCAGCTGGACAGGGGCCGAGCAGTACTTC. This encodes CASSWTGAEQYF.

This sequence joins TRBV27 and TRBJ2-7; 11 bases fit TRBD2. With 3 bases clipped from V and 2 bases from J, the junction kept 3 bases outside the gene matches. The germline V gene encodes CDR1 MNHEY and CDR2 SMNVEV (reference sequence). This CDR3 comprises 15 residues. DNA for the CDR3: TGTGCCAGCAGTTTTCTAGCGGGGGGACCCTACGAGCAGTACTTC. It encodes CASSFLAGGPYEQYF.

The J gene is TRBJ2-7, the V gene TRBV15, with D uncertain. Germline V gene sequence: CDR1 LNHNV, CDR2 YYDKDF (reference sequence). The CDR3 extends over 13 amino acids. V was shortened by 1 base and J by 3 bases, with 7 bases between the two germline ends. Written as DNA, the CDR3 is TGTGCCACCAGCAGAGGAGAAGTCTACGAGCAGTACTTC. It is translated as CATSRGEVYEQYF.

The chain couples TRBV6-1 to TRBJ1-1, with 9 bases that match TRBD1. Germline V gene lookup returns CDR1 MNHNS and CDR2 SASEGT. This CDR3 spans 14 amino acids. V lost 7 bases and J lost 5; bases outside the gene matches: 8. The CDR3 DNA follows: TGTGCCAGCACCACAGGGGGCTTAAGGACTGAAGCTTTCTTT. Residues: CASTTGGLRTEAFF.

This sequence joins TRBV28 and TRBJ2-1; 9 bases map to TRBD1. The CDR3 runs 17 residues. Germline V gene sequence: CDR1 MDHEN, CDR2 SYDVKM. Trimming took 4 bases from V and 5 from J; bases not matched to a gene: 12. The CDR3 protein is CASSSNRGRSFNNEQFF. The CDR3 coding sequence is TGTGCCAGCAGTTCGAACAGGGGGCGATCCTTCAACAATGAGCAGTTCTTC.

The genes are TRBV2 and TRBJ2-3, with TRBD2 as a possible D gene (6 bases). The CDR3 extends over 15 amino acids. Trimming cost V 0 bases and J 6 bases, with 13 bases left between them. Germline V gene lookup returns CDR1 SNHLY and CDR2 FYNNEI. CDR3 DNA: TGTGCCAGCAGTGAAGCCGGGAGTACCCTCGATACGCAGTATTTT. This gives the protein CASSEAGSTLDTQYF.

The genes are TRBV28 and TRBJ1-2; D possibly corresponds to TRBD1 (6 bases). Germline CDR1 reads MDHEN; CDR2 reads SYDVKM. V lost 8 bases, J lost 7 bases, and 17 bases lay in between. There are 13 residues in the CDR3. The CDR3 region has the DNA TGTGCCAGCTCCTCTGGCCCACAGGGTGGCTACACCTTC. Translated: CASSSGPQGGYTF.

The chain links TRBV30 to TRBJ2-2, with 10 bases identical to TRBD2. This CDR3 is built from 16 residues. J was trimmed by 6 bases and V by 8 bases; bases with no gene match: 15. The germline V gene encodes CDR1 GTSNPN and CDR2 SVGIG (reference sequence). This CDR3 reads CAGGQRGGRLAGELFF. The CDR3 DNA follows: TGTGCCGGGGGGCAGCGGGGGGGCCGTTTGGCCGGGGAGCTGTTTTTT.